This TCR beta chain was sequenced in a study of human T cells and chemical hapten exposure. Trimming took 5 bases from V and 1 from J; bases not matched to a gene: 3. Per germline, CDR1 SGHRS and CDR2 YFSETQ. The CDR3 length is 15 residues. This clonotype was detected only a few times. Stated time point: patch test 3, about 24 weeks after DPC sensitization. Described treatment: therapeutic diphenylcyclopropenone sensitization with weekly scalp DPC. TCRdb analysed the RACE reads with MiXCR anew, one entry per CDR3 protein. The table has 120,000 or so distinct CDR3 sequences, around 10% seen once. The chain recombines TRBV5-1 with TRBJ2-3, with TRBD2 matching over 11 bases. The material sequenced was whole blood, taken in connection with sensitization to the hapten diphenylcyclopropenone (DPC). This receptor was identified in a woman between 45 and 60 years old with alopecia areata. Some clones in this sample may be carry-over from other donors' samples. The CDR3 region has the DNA TGCGCCAGCAGGCCGGGACTAGCGGGCACAGATACGCAGTATTTT. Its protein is CASRPGLAGTDTQYF.